A single sample is the source of the 3 T cell receptor beta chains below, sequenced in a study of shared clonotypes between healthy human individuals. TCRdb's table, derived via immunoSEQ multiplex PCR, lists solely in-frame clones and lacks some. Among under 750,000 clones listed, around 70% were seen once. The material sequenced was memory CD4+ T cells sorted from blood. Subset defined: CD45RA-negative fraction. The source is a woman aged 30 to 39 in good health.

The chain combines TRBV9 with TRBJ2-7, with no clear D. Germline V lookup: CDR1 SGDLS, CDR2 YYNGEE. V lost 0 bases, J lost 2 bases, and 9 bases lay in between. The CDR3 extends over 14 amino acids. The CDR3 here is CASSVVDTPYEQYF. CDR3 DNA sequence: TGTGCCAGCAGCGTAGTTGATACTCCCTACGAGCAGTACTTC. The whole variable domain, remainder taken from reference TRBV9 and TRBJ2-7, is DSGVTQTPKHLITATGQRVTLRCSPRSGDLSVYWYQQSLDQGLQFLIQYYNGEERAKGNILERFSAQQFPDLHSELNLSSLELGDSALYFCASSVVDTPYEQYFGPGTRLTVT.

This clone was picked up one time. This chain uses TRBV5-1 with TRBJ2-2; possible D gene TRBD2, 5 bases. Germline values: CDR1 SGHRS, CDR2 YFSETQ. The CDR3 is 16 residues long. Trimming took 3 bases from V and 2 from J, leaving 14 bases between them. The CDR3 nucleotides are TGCGCCAGCAGCTCCTTCGGGGTTATAAACACCGGGGAGCTGTTTTTT. Protein product: CASSSFGVINTGELFF.

This clone showed up just a few times. The chain couples TRBV25-1 to TRBJ2-3, with TRBD2 matching 9 bases. CDR1 is MGHDK and CDR2 is SYGVNS in the germline V gene. The ends lost 10 bases at V and 6 bases at J; junction bases unmatched: 5. This CDR3 is built from 12 residues. CDR3 sequence reads: CAIRGLADTQYF. In DNA form, the CDR3 reads TGTGCCATCCGAGGACTAGCGGATACGCAGTATTTT.